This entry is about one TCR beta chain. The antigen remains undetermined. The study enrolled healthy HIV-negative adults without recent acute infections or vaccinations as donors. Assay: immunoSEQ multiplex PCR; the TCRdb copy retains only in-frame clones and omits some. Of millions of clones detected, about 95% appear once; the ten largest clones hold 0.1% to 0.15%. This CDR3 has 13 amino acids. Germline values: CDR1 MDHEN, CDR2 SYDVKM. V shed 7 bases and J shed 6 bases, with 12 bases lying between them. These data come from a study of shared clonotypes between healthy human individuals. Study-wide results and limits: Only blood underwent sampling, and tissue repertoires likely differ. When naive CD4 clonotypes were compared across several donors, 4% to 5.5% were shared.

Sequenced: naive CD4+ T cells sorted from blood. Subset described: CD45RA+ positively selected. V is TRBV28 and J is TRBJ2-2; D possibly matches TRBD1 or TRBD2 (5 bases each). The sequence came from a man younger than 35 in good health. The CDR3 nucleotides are TGTGCCAGCACCGGGGCCACGGCCGGGGAGCTGTTTTTT. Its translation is CASTGATAGELFF.